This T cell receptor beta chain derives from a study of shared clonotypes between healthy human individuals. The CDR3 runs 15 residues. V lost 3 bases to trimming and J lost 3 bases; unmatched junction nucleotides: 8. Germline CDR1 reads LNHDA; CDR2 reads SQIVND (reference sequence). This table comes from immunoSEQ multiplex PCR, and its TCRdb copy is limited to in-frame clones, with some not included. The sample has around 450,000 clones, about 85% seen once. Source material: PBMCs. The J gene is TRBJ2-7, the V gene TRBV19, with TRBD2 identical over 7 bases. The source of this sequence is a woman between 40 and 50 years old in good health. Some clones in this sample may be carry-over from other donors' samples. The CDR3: CASSIRASGDYEQYF. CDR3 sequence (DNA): TGTGCCAGTAGTATTCGGGCTAGCGGAGACTACGAGCAGTACTTC.